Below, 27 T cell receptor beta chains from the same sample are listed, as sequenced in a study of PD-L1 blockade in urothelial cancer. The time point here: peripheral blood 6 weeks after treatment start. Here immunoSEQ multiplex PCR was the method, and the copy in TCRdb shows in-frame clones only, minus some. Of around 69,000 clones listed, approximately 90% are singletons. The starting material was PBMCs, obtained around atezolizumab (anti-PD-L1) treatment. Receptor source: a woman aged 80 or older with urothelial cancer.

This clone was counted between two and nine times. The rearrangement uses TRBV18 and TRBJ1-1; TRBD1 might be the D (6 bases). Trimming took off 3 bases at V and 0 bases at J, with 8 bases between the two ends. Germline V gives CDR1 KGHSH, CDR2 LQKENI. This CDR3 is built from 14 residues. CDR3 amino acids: CASSPGQMNTEAFF. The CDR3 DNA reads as TGTGCCAGCTCACCCGGACAGATGAACACTGAAGCTTTCTTT.

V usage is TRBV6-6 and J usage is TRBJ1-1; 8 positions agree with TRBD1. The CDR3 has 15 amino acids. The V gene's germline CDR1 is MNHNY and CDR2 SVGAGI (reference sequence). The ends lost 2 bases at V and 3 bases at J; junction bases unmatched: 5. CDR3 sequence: CASSYGQGAYTEAFF. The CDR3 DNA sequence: TGTGCCAGCAGTTACGGCCAGGGGGCATACACTGAAGCTTTCTTT.

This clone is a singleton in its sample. DNA of the CDR3: TGTGCCAGCAGACGGCCCAGGGCCGACTCTGGAAACACCATATATTTT. Its protein product is CASRRPRADSGNTIYF. The V call is TRBV28, the J call TRBJ1-3; TRBD1 might be the D (5 bases). The CDR3 consists of 16 residues. Trimming left V 6 bases short and J 0 bases short, with 15 bases between. Germline CDR1 is MDHEN and CDR2 is SYDVKM.

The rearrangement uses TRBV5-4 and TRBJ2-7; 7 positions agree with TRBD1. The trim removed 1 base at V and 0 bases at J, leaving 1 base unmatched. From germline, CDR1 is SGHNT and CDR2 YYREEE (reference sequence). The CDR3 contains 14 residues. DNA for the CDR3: TGTGCCAGCAGCTTGAGGGACAGCTCCTACGAGCAGTACTTC. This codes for CASSLRDSSYEQYF.

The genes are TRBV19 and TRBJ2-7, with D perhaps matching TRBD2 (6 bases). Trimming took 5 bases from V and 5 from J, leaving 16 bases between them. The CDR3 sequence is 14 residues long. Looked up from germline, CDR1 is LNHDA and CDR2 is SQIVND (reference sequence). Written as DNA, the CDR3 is TGTGCCAGTAGTCCTCAACGGGGGATGGACGAGCAGTACTTC. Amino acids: CASSPQRGMDEQYF.

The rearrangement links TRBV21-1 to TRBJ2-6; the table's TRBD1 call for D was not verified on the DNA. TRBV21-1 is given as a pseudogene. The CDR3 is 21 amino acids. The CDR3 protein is CASSKEGPRDTMSSGANVLTF. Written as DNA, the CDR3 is TGTGCCAGCAGCAAAGAGGGACCCCGGGACACCATGAGCTCTGGGGCCAACGTCCTGACTTTC.

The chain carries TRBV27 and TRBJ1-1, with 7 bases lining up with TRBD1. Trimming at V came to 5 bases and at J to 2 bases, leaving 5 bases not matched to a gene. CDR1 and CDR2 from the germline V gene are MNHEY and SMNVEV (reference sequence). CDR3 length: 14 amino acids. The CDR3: CASSPGTANTEAFF. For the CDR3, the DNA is TGTGCCAGCAGTCCCGGGACAGCAAACACTGAAGCTTTCTTT.

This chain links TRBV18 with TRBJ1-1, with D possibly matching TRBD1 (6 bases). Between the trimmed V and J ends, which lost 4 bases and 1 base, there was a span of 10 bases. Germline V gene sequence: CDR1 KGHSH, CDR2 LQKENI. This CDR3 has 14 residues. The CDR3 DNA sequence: TGTGCCAGCTCACTGGACAGATCGAACACTGAAGCTTTCTTT. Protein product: CASSLDRSNTEAFF.

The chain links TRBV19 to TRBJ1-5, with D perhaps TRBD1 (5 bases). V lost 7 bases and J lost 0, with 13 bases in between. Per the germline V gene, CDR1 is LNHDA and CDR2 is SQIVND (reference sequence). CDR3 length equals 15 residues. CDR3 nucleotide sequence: TGTGCCAGTATCCTCACAGGAAATAGCAATCAGCCCCAGCATTTT. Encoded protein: CASILTGNSNQPQHF.

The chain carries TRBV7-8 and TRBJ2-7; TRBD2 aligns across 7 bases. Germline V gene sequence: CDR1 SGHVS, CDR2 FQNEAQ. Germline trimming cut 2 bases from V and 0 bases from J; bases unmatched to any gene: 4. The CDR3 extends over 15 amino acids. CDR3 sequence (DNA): TGTGCCAGCAGCTTAAGCCTAGCGGTCTCCTACGAGCAGTACTTC. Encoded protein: CASSLSLAVSYEQYF.

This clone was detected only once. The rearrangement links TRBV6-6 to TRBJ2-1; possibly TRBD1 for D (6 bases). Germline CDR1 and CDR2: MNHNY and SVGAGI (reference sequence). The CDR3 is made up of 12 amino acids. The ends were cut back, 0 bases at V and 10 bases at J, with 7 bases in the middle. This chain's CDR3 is CASSYSTGEQFF. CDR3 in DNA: TGTGCCAGCAGTTACTCAACAGGGGAGCAGTTCTTC.

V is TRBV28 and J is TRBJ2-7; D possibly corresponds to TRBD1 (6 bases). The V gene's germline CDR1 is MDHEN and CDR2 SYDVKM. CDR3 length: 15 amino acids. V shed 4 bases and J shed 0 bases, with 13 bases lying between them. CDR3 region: CASSSPDSLSYEQYF. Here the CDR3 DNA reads TGTGCCAGCAGTTCCCCGGACAGTCTCTCCTACGAGCAGTACTTC.

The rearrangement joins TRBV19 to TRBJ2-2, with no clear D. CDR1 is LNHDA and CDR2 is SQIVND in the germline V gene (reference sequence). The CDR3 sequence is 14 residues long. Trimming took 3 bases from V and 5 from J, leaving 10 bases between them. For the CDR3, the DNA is TGTGCCAGTAGTATTGGCCCAGGTACCGGGGAGCTGTTTTTT. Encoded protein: CASSIGPGTGELFF.

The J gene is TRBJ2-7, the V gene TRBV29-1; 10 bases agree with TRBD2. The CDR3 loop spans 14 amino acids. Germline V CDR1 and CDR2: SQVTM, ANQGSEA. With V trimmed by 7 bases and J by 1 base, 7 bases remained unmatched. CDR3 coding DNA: TGCAGCGCTACTTCGACTAGCGGGTCCTACGAGCAGTACTTC. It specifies CSATSTSGSYEQYF.

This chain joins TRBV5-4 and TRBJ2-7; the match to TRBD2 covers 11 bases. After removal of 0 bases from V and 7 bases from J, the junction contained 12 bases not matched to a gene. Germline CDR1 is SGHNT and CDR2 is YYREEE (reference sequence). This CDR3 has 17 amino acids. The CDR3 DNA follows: TGTGCCAGCAGCTTGGGACTAGCGGGGCCCGGTGCACGGGAGCAGTACTTC. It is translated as CASSLGLAGPGAREQYF.

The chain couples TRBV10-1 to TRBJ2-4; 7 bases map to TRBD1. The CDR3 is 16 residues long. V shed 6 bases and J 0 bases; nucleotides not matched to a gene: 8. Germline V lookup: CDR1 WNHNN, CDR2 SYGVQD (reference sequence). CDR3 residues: CASSWVGQAAKNIQYF. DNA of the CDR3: TGCGCCAGCAGCTGGGTCGGACAGGCAGCCAAAAACATTCAGTACTTC.

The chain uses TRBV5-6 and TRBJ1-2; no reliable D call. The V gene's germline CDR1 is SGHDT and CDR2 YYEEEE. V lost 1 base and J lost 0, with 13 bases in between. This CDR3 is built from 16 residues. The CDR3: CASSLISGGTNYGYTF. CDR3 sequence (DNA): TGTGCCAGCAGCTTGATTAGTGGCGGTACTAACTATGGCTACACCTTC.

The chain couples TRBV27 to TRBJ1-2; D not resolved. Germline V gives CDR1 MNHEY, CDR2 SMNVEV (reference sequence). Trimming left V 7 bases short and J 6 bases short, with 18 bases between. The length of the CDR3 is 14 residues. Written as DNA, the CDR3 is TGTGCCAGCACCCCTGCCGGGGTGAGGGATGGCTACACCTTC. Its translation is CASTPAGVRDGYTF.

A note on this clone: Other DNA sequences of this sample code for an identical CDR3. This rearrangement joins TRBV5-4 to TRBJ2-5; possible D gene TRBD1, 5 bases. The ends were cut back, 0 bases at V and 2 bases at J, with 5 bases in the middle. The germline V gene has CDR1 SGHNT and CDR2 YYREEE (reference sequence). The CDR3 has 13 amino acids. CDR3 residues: CASSLGQQETQYF. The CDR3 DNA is TGTGCCAGCAGCTTGGGACAGCAAGAGACCCAGTACTTC.

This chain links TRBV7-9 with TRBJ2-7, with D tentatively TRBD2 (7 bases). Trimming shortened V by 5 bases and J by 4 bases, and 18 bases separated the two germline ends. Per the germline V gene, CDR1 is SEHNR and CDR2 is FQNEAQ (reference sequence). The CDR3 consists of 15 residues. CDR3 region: CASSLGGPRGYEQYF. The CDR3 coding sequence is TGTGCCAGCAGCCTCGGGGGGCCTCGGGGATACGAGCAGTACTTC. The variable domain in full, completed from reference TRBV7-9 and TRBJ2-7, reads DTGVSQNPRHKITKRGQNVTFRCDPISEHNRLYWYRQTLGQGPEFLTYFQNEAQLEKSRLLSDRFSAERPKGSFSTLEIQRTEQGDSAMYLCASSLGGPRGYEQYFGPGTRLTVT.

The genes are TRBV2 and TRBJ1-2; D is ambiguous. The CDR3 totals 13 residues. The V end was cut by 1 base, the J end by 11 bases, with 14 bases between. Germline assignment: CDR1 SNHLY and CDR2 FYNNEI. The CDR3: CASSEVMRRGYTF. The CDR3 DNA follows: TGTGCCAGCAGTGAAGTGATGAGACGAGGGTACACCTTC. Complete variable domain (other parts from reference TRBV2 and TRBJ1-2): EPEVTQTPSHQVTQMGQEVILRCVPISNHLYFYWYRQILGQKVEFLVSFYNNEISEKSEIFDDQFSVERPDGSNFTLKIRSTKLEDSAMYFCASSEVMRRGYTFGSGTRLTVV.

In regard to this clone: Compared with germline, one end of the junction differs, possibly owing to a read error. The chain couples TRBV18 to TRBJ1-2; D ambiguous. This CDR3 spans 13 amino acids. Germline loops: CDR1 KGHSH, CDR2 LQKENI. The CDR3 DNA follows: TGTGCCAGCTCACCAAACAGTAACAATGGCTACACCTTC. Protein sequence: CASSPNSNNGYTF.

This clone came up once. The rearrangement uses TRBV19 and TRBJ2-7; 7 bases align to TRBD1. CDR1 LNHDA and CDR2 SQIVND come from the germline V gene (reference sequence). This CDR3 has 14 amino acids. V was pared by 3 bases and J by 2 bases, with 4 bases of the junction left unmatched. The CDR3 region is CASSIPDRTYEQYF. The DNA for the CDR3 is TGTGCCAGTAGTATTCCGGACAGGACCTACGAGCAGTACTTC.

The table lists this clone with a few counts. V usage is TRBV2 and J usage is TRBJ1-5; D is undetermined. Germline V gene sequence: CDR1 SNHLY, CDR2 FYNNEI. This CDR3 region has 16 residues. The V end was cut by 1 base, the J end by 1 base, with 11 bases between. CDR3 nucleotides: TGTGCCAGCAGTGAAGGTGGAGGCCTCAGCAATCAGCCCCAGCATTTT. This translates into CASSEGGGLSNQPQHF. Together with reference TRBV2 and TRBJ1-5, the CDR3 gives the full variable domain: EPEVTQTPSHQVTQMGQEVILRCVPISNHLYFYWYRQILGQKVEFLVSFYNNEISEKSEIFDDQFSVERPDGSNFTLKIRSTKLEDSAMYFCASSEGGGLSNQPQHFGDGTRLSIL.

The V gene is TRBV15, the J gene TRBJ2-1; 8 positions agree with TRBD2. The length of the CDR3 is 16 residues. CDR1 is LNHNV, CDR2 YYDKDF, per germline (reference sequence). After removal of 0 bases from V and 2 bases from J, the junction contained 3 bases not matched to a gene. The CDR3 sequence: CATSRDIAGTYNEQFF. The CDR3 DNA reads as TGTGCCACCAGCAGAGACATAGCGGGAACCTACAATGAGCAGTTCTTC.

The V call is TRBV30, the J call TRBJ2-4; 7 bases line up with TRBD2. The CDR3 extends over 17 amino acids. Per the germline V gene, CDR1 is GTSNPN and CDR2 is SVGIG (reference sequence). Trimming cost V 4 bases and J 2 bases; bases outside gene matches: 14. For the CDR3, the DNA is TGTGCCTGGAAACGCCTGGGGGGGGAGCGAACCAAAAACATTCAGTACTTC. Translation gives CAWKRLGGERTKNIQYF.

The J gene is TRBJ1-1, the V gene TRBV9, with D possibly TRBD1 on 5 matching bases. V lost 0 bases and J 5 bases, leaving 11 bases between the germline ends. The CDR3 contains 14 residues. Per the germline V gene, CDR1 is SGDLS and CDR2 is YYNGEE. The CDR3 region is CASSVAIGATEAFF. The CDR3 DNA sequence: TGTGCCAGCAGCGTAGCTATTGGGGCAACTGAAGCTTTCTTT.